This T cell receptor beta chain was sequenced for a study of cytomegalovirus exposure and HLA in healthy donors. Primers for the PCR totalled 60 Vbeta and 13 Jbeta. Authors' methods: A follow-up analysis tallied approximately 85 million unique TCR beta chains, roughly 10 million shared. The table came from immunoSEQ multiplex PCR; TCRdb's copy has only in-frame clones and leaves some out. Clone size and V and J calls were adopted from that table, with D and trimming inferred from the DNA. The top ten hold 1.2% of the sample, which has more than 85,000 clones, around 68% seen once. Those who donated were healthy bone marrow donors. Germline CDR1 reads SGHRS; CDR2 reads YFSETQ. Trimming removed 0 bases at V and 3 bases at J, with 8 bases between. CDR3 size: 14 residues.

This TCR came from a female donor in good health and CMV-seronegative. This sequence joins TRBV5-1 and TRBJ2-3, with no clear D. The sequenced sample was PBMCs. CDR3 sequence reads: CASSLGRSTDTQYF. Here the CDR3 DNA reads TGCGCCAGCAGCTTGGGAAGGAGTACAGATACGCAGTATTTT.